Sequencing of this T cell receptor beta chain was carried out in a study of identical twins. General study findings and limits: Models, which agreed with sharing between unrelated individuals, nonetheless underestimated the out-of-frame TCR alpha sharing seen in monozygotic twins.

There were only healthy Caucasians among the donors. TCRdb analysed the 5' RACE reads with MiXCR anew, one entry per CDR3 protein. The sample contains 280,000 or so distinct CDR3 sequences, less than 9% of which appear only once. In regard to this clonotype: Its antigen is unidentified.

The same specimen was also included in a second study, on yellow fever vaccine responses in identical twins.

This clonotype originated in a woman in her late teens or twenties in good health. Sequencing input: memory (CD45RO+) T cells sorted from blood.

CDR3 sequence reads: CASSARQSHGEKLFF. The CDR3, as DNA: TGTGCCAGCAGCGCCCGACAGTCCCACGGGGAAAAACTGTTTTTT. The chain joins TRBV9 to TRBJ1-4; D is possibly TRBD1 (5 bases). The CDR3 runs to 15 residues. V lost 3 bases, J lost 8 bases, and 17 bases lay in between. Looked up from germline, CDR1 is SGDLS and CDR2 is YYNGEE.